This T cell receptor beta chain was captured by sequencing in a study of T-cell reconstitution after alpha-beta-depleted transplantation in children. Construction of the TCRbeta library involved unique molecular identifiers. TCRdb used MiXCR to reprocess the PCR reads, holding one entry per CDR3 protein. Seen here are 530,000 or so distinct CDR3 sequences, more than 20% observed once, and the top ten hold approximately 33%. The CDR3 is made up of 14 amino acids. Germline V CDR1 and CDR2: DFQATT, SNEGSKA (reference sequence). With 3 bases clipped from V and 6 bases from J, the junction kept 7 bases outside the gene matches. A few counts support this clonotype. As yet, its antigen is unknown. The study, taken as a whole, reports: Several patients had high TCRbeta diversity at day 60; it came from surviving recipient T cells and thymic progenitors. At the one-year point after transplant, T-cell counts and TCRbeta diversity were found to come mostly from T cells that had been newly produced. Several hundred expanded graft clones reportedly supplied alpha-beta T cells about two months after transplant.

The chain is built from TRBV20-1 and TRBJ1-5; 8 bases are a match to TRBD1. This material consisted of PBMCs, taken before TCRalphabeta/CD19-depleted stem cell transplant. The clonotype was recovered from a boy under two years old with Wiskott-Aldrich syndrome, due to receive a stem cell transplant. The CDR3 bases are TGCAGTGCTAGTGTTCAGGGGGCAAGTCAGCCCCAGCATTTT. It codes for CSASVQGASQPQHF.